The T cell receptor (beta chain) described here comes from a study of shared clonotypes between healthy human individuals. Study-level information: Researchers drew samples from two women and a few men aged 18 to 49. General study results and limits: Clonotype sharing across a few donors was observed for roughly 5% of naive CD4 clonotypes.

Germline V CDR1 and CDR2: LGHNA, YNFKEQ. V lost 3 bases and J 5 bases, leaving 17 bases between the germline ends. The CDR3 is 15 residues long. To note about this clone: As yet, its antigen is unknown.

This was a deep-level run. Using immunoSEQ multiplex PCR, the repertoire was profiled, and TCRdb retains in-frame clones only, with some absent. The sample yields fewer than 1.4 million clones, approximately 78% seen once. The sequence derives from a man in his late teens or twenties in good health. Some clones in this sample may be carry-over from other donors' samples. Sequenced: memory CD4+ T cells from PBMCs. The sample's subset: CD45RA-negative fraction. This sequence joins TRBV4-2 and TRBJ2-7; D unclear. The CDR3 DNA sequence: TGTGCCAGCAGCCAGTATGCGGTCTCTGGGGACGAGCAGTACTTC. Translation: CASSQYAVSGDEQYF.